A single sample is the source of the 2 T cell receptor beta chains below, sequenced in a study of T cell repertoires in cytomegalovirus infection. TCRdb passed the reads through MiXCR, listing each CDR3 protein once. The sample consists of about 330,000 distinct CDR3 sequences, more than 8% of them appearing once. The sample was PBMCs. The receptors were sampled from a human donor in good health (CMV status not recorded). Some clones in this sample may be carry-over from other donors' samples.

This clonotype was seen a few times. CDR3 sequence reads: CSALQDPGQFF. As DNA, the CDR3 is TGCAGTGCTCTCCAGGACCCAGGGCAGTTCTTC. This rearrangement joins TRBV20-1 to TRBJ2-1; D is unresolved. Deletions cut 5 bases from V and 12 bases from J, with 14 bases between. The CDR3 spans 11 residues. Looked up from germline, CDR1 is DFQATT and CDR2 is SNEGSKA (reference sequence).

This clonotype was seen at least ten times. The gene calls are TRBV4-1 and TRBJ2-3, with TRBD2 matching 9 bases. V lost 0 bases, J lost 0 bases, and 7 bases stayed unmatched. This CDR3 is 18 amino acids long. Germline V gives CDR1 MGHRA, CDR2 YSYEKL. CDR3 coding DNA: TGCGCCAGCAGCCAAGAGGGTCGCGGGGGGGCTAGCACAGATACGCAGTATTTT. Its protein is CASSQEGRGGASTDTQYF.